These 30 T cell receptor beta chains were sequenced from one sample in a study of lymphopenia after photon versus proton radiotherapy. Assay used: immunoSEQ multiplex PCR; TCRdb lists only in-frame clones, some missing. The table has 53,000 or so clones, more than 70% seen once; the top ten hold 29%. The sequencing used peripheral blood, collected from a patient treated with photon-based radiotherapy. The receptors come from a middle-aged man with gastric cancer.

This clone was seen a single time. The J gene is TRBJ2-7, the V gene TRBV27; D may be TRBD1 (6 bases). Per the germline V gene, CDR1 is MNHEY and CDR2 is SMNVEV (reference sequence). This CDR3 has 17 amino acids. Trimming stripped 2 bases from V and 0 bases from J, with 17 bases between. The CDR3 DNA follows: TGTGCCAGCAGTTTAAATGGGGGTACAGGGAGCTCCTACGAGCAGTACTTC. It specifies CASSLNGGTGSSYEQYF.

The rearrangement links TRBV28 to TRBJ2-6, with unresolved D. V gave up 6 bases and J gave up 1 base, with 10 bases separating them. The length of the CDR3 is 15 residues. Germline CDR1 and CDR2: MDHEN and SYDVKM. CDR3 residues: CASRRRSSGANVLTF. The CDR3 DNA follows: TGTGCCAGCAGGCGACGCAGTTCTGGGGCCAACGTCCTGACTTTC.

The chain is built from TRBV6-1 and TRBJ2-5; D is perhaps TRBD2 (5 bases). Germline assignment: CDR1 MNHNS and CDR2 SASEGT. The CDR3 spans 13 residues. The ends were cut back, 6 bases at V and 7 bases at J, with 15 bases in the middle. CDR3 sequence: CASRYPDSPTQYF. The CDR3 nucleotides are TGTGCCAGCAGATACCCGGACTCCCCGACCCAGTACTTC.

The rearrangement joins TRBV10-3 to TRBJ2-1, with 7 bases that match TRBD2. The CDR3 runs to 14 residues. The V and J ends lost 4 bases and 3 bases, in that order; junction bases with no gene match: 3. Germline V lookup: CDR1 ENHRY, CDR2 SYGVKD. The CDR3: CAISAGTNYNEQFF. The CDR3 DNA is TGTGCCATCAGTGCCGGGACTAACTACAATGAGCAGTTCTTC.

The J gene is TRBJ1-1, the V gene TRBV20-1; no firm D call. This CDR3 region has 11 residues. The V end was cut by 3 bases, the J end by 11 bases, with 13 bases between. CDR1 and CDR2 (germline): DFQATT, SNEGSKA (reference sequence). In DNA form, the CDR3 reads TGCAGTGCTAGCGGAAAAACGGGGGCTTTCTTT. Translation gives CSASGKTGAFF.

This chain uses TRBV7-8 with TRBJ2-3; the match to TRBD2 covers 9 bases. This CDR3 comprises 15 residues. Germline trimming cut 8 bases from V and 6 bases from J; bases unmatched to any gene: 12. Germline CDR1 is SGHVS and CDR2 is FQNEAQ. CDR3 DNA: TGTGCCAGCCTGGATCGGCGGGAGGGCCCCGATACGCAGTATTTT. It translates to CASLDRREGPDTQYF.

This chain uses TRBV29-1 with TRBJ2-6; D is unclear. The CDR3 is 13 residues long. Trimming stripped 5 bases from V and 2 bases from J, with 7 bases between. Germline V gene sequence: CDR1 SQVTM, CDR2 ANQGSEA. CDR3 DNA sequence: TGCAGCGTTCCTGGGGCTGGGGCCAACGTCCTGACTTTC. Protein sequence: CSVPGAGANVLTF.

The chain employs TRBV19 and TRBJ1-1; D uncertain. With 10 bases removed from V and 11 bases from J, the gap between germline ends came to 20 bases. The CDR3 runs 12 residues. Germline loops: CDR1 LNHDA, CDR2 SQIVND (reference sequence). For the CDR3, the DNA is TGTGCCACTTGGCGGGTCGGTACGAAGGCTTTCTTT. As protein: CATWRVGTKAFF.

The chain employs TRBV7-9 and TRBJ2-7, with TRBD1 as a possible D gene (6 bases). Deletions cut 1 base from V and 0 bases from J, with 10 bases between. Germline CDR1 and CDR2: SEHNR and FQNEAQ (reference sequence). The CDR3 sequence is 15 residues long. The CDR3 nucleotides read TGTGCCAGCAGCTTAGGACAGACAGGCTCCTACGAGCAGTACTTC. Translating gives CASSLGQTGSYEQYF.

The CDR3 DNA sequence: TGTGCCAGCAGCGCCCAACAGGGAACCGGGGAGCTGTTTTTT. It translates to CASSAQQGTGELFF. The rearrangement links TRBV7-9 to TRBJ2-2; tentatively, D is TRBD1 (6 bases). CDR1 is SEHNR and CDR2 is FQNEAQ in the germline V gene (reference sequence). The CDR3 has 14 residues. V was pared by 5 bases and J by 5 bases, with 12 bases between.

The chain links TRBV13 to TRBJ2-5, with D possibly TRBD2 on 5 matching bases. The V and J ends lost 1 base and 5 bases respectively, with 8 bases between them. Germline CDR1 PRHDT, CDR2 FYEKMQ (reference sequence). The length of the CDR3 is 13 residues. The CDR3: CASSLEAGETQYF. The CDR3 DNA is TGTGCCAGCAGCTTAGAGGCGGGTGAGACCCAGTACTTC.

The CDR3 nucleotides read TGCAGCGTTCTGACAGGGGATGGCTACACCTTC. It specifies CSVLTGDGYTF. The chain employs TRBV29-1 and TRBJ1-2; 8 positions agree with TRBD1. Trimming removed 5 bases from V and 6 bases from J; junction bases left unmatched: 2. Germline V gene lookup returns CDR1 SQVTM and CDR2 ANQGSEA. The CDR3 is made up of 11 amino acids.

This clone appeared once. CDR3 loop: CASRKDDRVPGDTEAFF. DNA for the CDR3: TGTGCCAGCAGAAAGGATGACAGGGTTCCTGGGGATACTGAAGCTTTCTTT. The chain is built from TRBV25-1 and TRBJ1-1, with 7 bases fitting TRBD1. V shed 6 bases, J shed 5 bases, and the junction held 18 bases outside the gene matches. The CDR3 runs to 17 residues. In germline, CDR1 is MGHDK, CDR2 SYGVNS. Full variable domain (rest looked up from reference TRBV25-1 and TRBJ1-1): EADIYQTPRYLVIGTGKKITLECSQTMGHDKMYWYQQDPGMELHLIHYSYGVNSTEKGDLSSESTVSRIRTEHFPLTLESARPSHTSQYLCASRKDDRVPGDTEAFFGQGTRLTVV.

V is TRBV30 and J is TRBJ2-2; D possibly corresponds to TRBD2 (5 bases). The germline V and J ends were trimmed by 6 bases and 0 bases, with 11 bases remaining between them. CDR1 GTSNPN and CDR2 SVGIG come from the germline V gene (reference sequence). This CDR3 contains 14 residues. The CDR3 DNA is TGTGCCTGCAGAATAGCGCCGAACACCGGGGAGCTGTTTTTT. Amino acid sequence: CACRIAPNTGELFF.

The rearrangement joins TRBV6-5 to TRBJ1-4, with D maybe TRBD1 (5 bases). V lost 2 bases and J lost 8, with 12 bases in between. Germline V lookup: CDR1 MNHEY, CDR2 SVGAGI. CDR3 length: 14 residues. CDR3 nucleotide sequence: TGTGCCAGCAGTTACGGCAGGGCTTCGGAAAAACTGTTTTTT. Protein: CASSYGRASEKLFF.

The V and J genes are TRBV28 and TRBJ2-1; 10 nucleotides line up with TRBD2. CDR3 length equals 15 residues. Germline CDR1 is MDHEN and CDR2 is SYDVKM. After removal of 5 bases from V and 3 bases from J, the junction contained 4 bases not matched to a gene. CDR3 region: CASSPRTSGYNEQFF. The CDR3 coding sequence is TGTGCCAGCAGTCCTCGGACTAGCGGCTACAATGAGCAGTTCTTC.

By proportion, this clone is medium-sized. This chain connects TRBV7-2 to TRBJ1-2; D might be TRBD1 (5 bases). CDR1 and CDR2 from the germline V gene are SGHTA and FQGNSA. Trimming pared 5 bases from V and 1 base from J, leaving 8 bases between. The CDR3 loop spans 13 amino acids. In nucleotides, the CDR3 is TGTGCCAGCAGCAGGGGCCTTAACTATGGCTACACCTTC. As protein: CASSRGLNYGYTF.

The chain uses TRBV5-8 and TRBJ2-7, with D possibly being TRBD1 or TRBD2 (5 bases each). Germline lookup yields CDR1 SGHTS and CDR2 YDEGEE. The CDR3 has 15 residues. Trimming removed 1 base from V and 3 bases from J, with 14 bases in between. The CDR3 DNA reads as TGTGCCAGCAGCTTGAGTTCAGGGAGTCTCTACGAGCAGTACTTC. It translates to CASSLSSGSLYEQYF.

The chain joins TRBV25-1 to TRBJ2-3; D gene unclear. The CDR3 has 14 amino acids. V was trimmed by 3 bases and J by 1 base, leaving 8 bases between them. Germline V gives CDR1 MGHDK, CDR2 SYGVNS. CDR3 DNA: TGTGCCAGCAGTGAGTCCTGGGGCACAGATACGCAGTATTTT. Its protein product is CASSESWGTDTQYF.

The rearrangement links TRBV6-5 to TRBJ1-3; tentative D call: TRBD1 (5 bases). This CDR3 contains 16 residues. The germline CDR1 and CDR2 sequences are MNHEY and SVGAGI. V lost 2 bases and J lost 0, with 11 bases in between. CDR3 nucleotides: TGTGCCAGCAGTTACGCGGGGCTGAGCTCTGGAAACACCATATATTTT. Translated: CASSYAGLSSGNTIYF.

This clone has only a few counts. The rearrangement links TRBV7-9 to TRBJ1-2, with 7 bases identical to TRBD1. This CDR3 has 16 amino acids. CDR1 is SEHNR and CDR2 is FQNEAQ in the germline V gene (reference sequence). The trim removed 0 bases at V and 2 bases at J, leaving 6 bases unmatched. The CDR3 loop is CASSLARRGGNYGYTF. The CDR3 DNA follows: TGTGCCAGCAGCTTAGCAAGACGAGGGGGCAACTATGGCTACACCTTC.

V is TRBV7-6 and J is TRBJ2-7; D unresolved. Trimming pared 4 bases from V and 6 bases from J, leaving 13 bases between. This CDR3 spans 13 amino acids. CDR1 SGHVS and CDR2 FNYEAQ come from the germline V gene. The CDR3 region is CASSSTWTGEQYF. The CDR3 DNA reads TGTGCCAGCAGCTCGACTTGGACGGGCGAGCAGTACTTC.

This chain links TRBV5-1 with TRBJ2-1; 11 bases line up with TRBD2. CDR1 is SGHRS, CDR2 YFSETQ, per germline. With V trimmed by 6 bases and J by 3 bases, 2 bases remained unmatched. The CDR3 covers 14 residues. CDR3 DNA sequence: TGCGCCAGCAAGACTAGCGGGAACTACAATGAGCAGTTCTTC. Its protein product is CASKTSGNYNEQFF.

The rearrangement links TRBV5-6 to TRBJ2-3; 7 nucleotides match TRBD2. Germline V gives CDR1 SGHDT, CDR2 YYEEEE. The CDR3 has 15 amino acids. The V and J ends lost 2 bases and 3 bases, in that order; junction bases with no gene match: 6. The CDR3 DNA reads TGTGCCAGCAGCTTTGTGGGGGAGGGTACAGATACGCAGTATTTT. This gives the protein CASSFVGEGTDTQYF.

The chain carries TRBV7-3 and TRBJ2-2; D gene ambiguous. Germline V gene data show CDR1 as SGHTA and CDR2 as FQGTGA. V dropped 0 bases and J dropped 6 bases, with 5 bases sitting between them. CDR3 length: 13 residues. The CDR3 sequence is CASSLTGAGELFF. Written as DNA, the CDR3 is TGTGCCAGCAGCTTAACTGGGGCCGGGGAGCTGTTTTTT.

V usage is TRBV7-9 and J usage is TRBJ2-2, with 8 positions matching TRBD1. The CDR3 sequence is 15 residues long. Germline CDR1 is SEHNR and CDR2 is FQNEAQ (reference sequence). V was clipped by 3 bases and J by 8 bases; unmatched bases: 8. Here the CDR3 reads CASSFSDRAKGELFF. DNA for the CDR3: TGTGCCAGCAGCTTCTCGGACAGGGCCAAGGGGGAGCTGTTTTTT.

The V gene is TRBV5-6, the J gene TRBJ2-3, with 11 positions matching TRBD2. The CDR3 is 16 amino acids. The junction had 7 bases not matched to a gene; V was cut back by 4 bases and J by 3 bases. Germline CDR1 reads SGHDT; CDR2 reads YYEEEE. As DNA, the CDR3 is TGTGCCAGCAGCGGGTTAGCGGGAGGGCGGACAGATACGCAGTATTTT. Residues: CASSGLAGGRTDTQYF. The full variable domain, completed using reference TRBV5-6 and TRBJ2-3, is DAGVTQSPTHLIKTRGQQVTLRCSPKSGHDTVSWYQQALGQGPQFIFQYYEEEERQRGNFPDRFSGHQFPNYSSELNVNALLLGDSALYLCASSGLAGGRTDTQYFGPGTRLTVL.

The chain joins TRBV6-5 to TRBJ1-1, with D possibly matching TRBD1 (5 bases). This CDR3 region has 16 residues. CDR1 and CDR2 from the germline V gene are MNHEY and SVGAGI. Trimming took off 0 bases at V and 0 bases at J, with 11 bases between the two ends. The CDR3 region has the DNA TGTGCCAGCAGTTACTCCACGCGGGGCTTGAACACTGAAGCTTTCTTT. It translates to CASSYSTRGLNTEAFF.

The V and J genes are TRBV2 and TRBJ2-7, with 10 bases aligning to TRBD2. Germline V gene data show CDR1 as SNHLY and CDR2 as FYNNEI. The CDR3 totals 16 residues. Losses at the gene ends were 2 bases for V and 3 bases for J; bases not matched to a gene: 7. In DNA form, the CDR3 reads TGTGCCAGCAGTGAAATGAAAGCGGGAGGGGGCTACGAGCAGTACTTC. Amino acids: CASSEMKAGGGYEQYF.

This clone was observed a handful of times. CDR3 bases: TGTGCCAGCAGCTTCCAGGGTAACGTTGGCTACACCTTC. Translating gives CASSFQGNVGYTF. This chain links TRBV7-9 with TRBJ1-2; a possible D gene is TRBD1 (5 bases). Trimming removed 3 bases at V and 7 bases at J, with 12 bases between. The CDR3 has 13 amino acids. CDR1 and CDR2 from the germline V gene are SEHNR and FQNEAQ (reference sequence). Complete variable domain (other parts from reference TRBV7-9 and TRBJ1-2): DTGVSQNPRHKITKRGQNVTFRCDPISEHNRLYWYRQTLGQGPEFLTYFQNEAQLEKSRLLSDRFSAERPKGSFSTLEIQRTEQGDSAMYLCASSFQGNVGYTFGSGTRLTVV.